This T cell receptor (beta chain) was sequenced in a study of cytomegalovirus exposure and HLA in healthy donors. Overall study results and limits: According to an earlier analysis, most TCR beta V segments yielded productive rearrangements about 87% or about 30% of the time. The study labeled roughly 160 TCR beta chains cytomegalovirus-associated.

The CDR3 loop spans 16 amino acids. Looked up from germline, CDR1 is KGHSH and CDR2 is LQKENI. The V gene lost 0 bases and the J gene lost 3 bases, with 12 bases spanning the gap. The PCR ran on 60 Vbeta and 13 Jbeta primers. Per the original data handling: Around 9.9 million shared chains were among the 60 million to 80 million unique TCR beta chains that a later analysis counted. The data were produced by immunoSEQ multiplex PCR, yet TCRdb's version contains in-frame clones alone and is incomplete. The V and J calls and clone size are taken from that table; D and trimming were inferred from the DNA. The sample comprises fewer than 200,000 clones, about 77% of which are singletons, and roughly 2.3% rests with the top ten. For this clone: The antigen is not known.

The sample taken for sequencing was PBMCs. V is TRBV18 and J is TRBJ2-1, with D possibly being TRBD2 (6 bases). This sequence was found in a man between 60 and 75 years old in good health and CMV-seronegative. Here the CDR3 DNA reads TGTGCCAGCTCACCACCCGACGGGGGATTCTACAATGAGCAGTTCTTC. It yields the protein CASSPPDGGFYNEQFF.